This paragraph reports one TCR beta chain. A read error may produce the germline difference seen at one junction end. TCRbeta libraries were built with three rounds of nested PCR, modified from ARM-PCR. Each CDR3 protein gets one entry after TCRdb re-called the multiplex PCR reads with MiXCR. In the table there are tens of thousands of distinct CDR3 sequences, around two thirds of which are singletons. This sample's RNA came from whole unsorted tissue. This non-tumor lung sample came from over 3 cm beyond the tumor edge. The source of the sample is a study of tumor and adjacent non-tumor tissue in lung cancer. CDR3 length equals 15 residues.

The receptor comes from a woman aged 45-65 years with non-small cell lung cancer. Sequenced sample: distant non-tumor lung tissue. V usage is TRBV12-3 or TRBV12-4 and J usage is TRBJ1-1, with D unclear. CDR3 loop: CASSPTVGLKTEAFF. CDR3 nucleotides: TGTGCCAGCAGTCCCACAGTGGGCTTGAAGACTGAAGCTTTCTTT.